One TCR beta chain is described in this entry. The data were taken from a study of Ad26.COV2.S vaccination and SARS-CoV-2 variants. Treatment reported: roughly 20 received Ad26.COV2.S at low or high dose, single or two shots; about five received placebo; per-sample allocation not given. Sampling was performed 63 days after the first vaccine or placebo injection. Adults aged 18-55 years in Boston included the donor. TCRdb's table, derived via immunoSEQ multiplex PCR, lists solely in-frame clones and lacks some. Here the sample spans approximately 400,000 clones, about four fifths being singletons. The ends were cut back, 0 bases at V and 3 bases at J, with 12 bases in the middle. CDR1 is SGHNT, CDR2 YENEEA, per germline. This CDR3 spans 15 amino acids.

The chain combines TRBV11-3 with TRBJ2-7; D is perhaps TRBD2 (6 bases). The sequences come from peripheral blood, collected in a trial of Ad26.COV2.S vaccine versus placebo. This TCR was sampled from a person between 18 and 59 years old who received the Ad26.COV2.S COVID-19 vaccine or a placebo. As DNA, the CDR3 is TGTGCCAGCAGCTTAGATGGAGGTAGCGGCTACGAGCAGTACTTC. Encoded protein: CASSLDGGSGYEQYF.